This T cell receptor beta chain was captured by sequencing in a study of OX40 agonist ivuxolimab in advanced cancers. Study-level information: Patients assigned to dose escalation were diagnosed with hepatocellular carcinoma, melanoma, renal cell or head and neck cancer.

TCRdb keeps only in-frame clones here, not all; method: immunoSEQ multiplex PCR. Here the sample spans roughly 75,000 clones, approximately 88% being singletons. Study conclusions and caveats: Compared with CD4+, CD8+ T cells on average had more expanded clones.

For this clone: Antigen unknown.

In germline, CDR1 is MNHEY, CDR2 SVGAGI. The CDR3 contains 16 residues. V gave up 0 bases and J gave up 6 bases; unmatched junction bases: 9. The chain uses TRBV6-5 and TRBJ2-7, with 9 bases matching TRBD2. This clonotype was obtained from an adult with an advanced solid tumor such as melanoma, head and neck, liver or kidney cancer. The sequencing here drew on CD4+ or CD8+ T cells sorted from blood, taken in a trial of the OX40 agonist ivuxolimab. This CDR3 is CASSYSISSGKGEQYF. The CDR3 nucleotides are TGTGCCAGCAGTTACTCGATTTCTAGCGGGAAGGGCGAGCAGTACTTC.